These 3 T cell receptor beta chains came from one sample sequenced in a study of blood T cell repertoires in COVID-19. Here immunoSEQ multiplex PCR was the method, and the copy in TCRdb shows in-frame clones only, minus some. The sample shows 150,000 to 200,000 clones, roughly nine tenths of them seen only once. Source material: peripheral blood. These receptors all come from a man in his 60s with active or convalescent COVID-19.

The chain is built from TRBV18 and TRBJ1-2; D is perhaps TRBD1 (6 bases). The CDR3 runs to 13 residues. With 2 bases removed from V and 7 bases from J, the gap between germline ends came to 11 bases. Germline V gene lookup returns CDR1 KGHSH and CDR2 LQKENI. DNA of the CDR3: TGTGCCAGCTCACCAGAAACAGGGATTGGCTACACCTTC. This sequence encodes CASSPETGIGYTF.

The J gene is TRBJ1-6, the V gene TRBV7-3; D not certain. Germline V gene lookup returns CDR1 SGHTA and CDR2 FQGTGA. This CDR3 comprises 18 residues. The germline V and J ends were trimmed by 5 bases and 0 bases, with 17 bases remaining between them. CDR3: CASSPTGQASSYNSPLHF. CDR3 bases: TGTGCCAGCAGCCCCACTGGGCAGGCAAGCTCCTATAATTCACCCCTCCACTTT.

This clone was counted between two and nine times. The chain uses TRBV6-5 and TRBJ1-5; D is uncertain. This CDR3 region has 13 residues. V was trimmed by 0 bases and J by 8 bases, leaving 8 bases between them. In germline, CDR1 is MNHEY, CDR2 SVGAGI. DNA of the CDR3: TGTGCCAGCAGTTACTCGCCTCGCGAGCCCCAGCATTTT. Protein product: CASSYSPREPQHF.